This T cell receptor beta chain comes out of a study of cytomegalovirus exposure and HLA in healthy donors. Study results and caveats: Researchers left out some V segments, among them TRBV6-2 and TRBV6-3, as indistinguishable. Most TCRs appeared rarely, but some public TCRs recurred in many donors. About 87% or about 30% of the time was how often most TCR beta V segments were productive, according to an earlier analysis.

As for this clone: What it recognizes is unknown.

This CDR3 comprises 13 residues. CDR1 ENHRY and CDR2 SYGVKD come from the germline V gene. The ends lost 3 bases at V and 8 bases at J; junction bases unmatched: 3. Primers included in the PCR were 60 Vbeta and 13 Jbeta primers. Produced via immunoSEQ multiplex PCR; TCRdb's table is partial and in-frame only. This table has fewer than 200,000 clones, roughly 82% appearing once. The sequencing sample was made of PBMCs. The V and J genes are TRBV10-3 and TRBJ1-4; 7 positions match TRBD1. The TCR originated in a man between 50 and 59 years old in good health and CMV-seropositive. CDR3 in DNA: TGTGCCATCAGTGATCGGACAGGAGAAAAACTGTTTTTT. Protein: CAISDRTGEKLFF.